The clone carrying this T cell receptor beta chain was counted a few times. Every bit of the isolated RNA underwent reverse transcription, so sequencing read expressed TCRB transcripts. Repertoires were generated with immunoSEQ multiplex PCR, while TCRdb's copy carries only in-frame clones and drops some. Of fewer than 400,000 clones in the sample, roughly 8% are singletons; the top ten hold around 0.44%. These data originate in a study of beta chain features in type 1 diabetes. Trimming stripped 5 bases from V and 2 bases from J, with 18 bases between. CDR1 is SGHTA and CDR2 is FQGNSA in the germline V gene. The CDR3 is made up of 16 amino acids.

V is TRBV7-2 and J is TRBJ2-5, with D hard to call. The TCR was taken from a woman aged 18-29 years in good health. Sequences were obtained from central memory CD4+ T cells from blood. CDR3 bases: TGTGCCAGCAGCCAAGGATCGTGGTATAGGCAAGAGACCCAGTACTTC. It is translated as CASSQGSWYRQETQYF.